This T cell receptor (beta chain) was obtained from a study of OX40 agonist ivuxolimab in advanced cancers. As for the study more broadly: The costimulatory receptor OX40 (CD134) was targeted by ivuxolimab, a fully human IgG2 agonistic monoclonal antibody. Intravenous ivuxolimab was administered to patients every 2 weeks at six dose levels: 0.01, 0.1, 0.3, 1.5, 3 and 10 mg/kg. Among the approximately 54 dose-escalation patients, around 20 had hepatocellular carcinoma, roughly 15 melanoma, 9 renal cell carcinoma and 9 head and neck cancer. The dose-escalation cohort was about 83% male with a mean age of approximately 59 years, ranging from roughly 23 to 80. Patients were allowed to have had prior anti-PD-1, anti-PD-L1 or anti-CTLA-4 therapy, and around 43% of the dose-escalation patients had been treated with checkpoint inhibitors. Three dose-escalation patients achieved partial responses, one with hepatocellular carcinoma and two with cutaneous melanoma. Peripheral TCRbeta sequencing aimed to test whether ivuxolimab altered TCR sequence diversity and caused clonal T-cell expansion. The paper covers the monotherapy dose-escalation part of the phase I ivuxolimab trial, which included N of about 56 patients.

To sequence the TCRbeta CDR3 region, genomic DNA was isolated from the sorted cells. The immunoSEQ Assay was used for sequencing of TCRbeta CDR3 regions. TCRdb's version of the immuneACCESS table is confined to in-frame rearrangements and falls short of the full clone set. An unresolved V gene accounts for under half of the shortfall where checked; the remainder is of unknown origin. The sample table lists roughly 23,000 clones, approximately 80% of them with a count of one. The ten largest clones represent 16% of the sample. Patients with a history of autoimmune disease or receiving systemic immunosuppression were excluded from the trial. Peripheral blood for TCR sequencing was drawn from every dose cohort at baseline, at cycle 4 day 1 and at cycle 7 day 1. Samples were obtained from an open-label, multicenter, first-in-human phase I dose-escalation trial of ivuxolimab. Adults with locally advanced or metastatic melanoma, renal cell, hepatocellular, or head and neck squamous cell carcinoma were enrolled in the trial. Before TCR sequencing, CD4+ and CD8+ T cells were separately sorted from peripheral blood.

Trimming leaves V shorter by 2 bases and J shorter by 1 base, with the junction holding 0 bases beyond the gene matches. The CDR3 spans 15 residues, from the cysteine through the phenylalanine. Only the CDR3 part of the read is kept: 45 bases, read in frame from the first base. The germline V gene (reference sequence) yields SEHNR for CDR1 and FQNEAQ for CDR2. Paper-wide results and their limitations: Antigen specificity was not determined for the clonally expanded peripheral T cells. Low levels of normalized T-cell clonal expansion were also seen in some nonresponding patients. In the 0.1-3.0 mg/kg groups, partial responders were among the patients with the lowest normalized peripheral clonal expansion, particularly in CD8+ T cells. After ivuxolimab, CD8+ T cells had more expanded clones than CD4+ T cells on average. At doses of 0.1 to 3.0 mg/kg, clonal expansion of both CD4+ and CD8+ blood T cells was observed from baseline to week 6.

A note on this clone: This receptor's antigen is unknown. No qualities accompany the bases; no much larger clone lies one base away.

The sample in question was CD4+ or CD8+ T cells sorted from blood, obtained in a trial of the OX40 agonist ivuxolimab. The receptor's source is an adult with an advanced solid tumor such as melanoma, head and neck, liver or kidney cancer. The chain couples TRBV7-9 to TRBJ2-2, with 8 central nucleotides matching TRBD2. The nucleotide sequence is given as TGTGCCAGCAGCTTAAGCGGGGGGAACACCGGGGAGCTGTTTTTT. Its product reads: CASSLSGGNTGELFF.